These T cell receptor beta chains were read from a single sample in a study of early T cells in non-severe SARS-CoV-2 infection. TCRdb analysed the 5' RACE reads with MiXCR anew, one entry per CDR3 protein. This sample carries 35,000 to 45,000 distinct CDR3 sequences, 9% to 15% of them seen once, and the ten largest clones take approximately 15%. Sequencing input: whole blood. The receptor set was obtained from an adult who was a healthcare worker with PCR-confirmed SARS-CoV-2 infection or an uninfected control (not recorded which). Both conserved end residues are trimmed from each CDR3.

TRBJ2-7 TRBV12-3/TRBV12-4 ASSYSRGLYEQY
TRBJ2-1 TRBV5-1 ASSLGPAFARF
TRBJ2-3 TRBV7-2 ASSLGARGATDTQY
TRBJ1-1 TRBV5-1 ASSSGAGGTEAF
TRBJ1-5 TRBV6-2/TRBV6-3 ASGVYSNQPQH
TRBJ1-5 TRBV20-1 SARVGAINQPQH
TRBJ2-5 TRBV29-1 SVASRELETQY
TRBJ2-1 TRBV6-2/TRBV6-3 ASNPWGGSSYNEQF
TRBJ1-2 TRBV28 ATAIGSTNYGYT
TRBJ2-3 TRBV20-1 SATGTSGKRDTQY
TRBJ2-7 TRBV10-2 ASIGGASYEQY
TRBJ2-1 TRBV14 ASSPYRGRAYNEQF
TRBJ1-6 TRBV3-1 ASSQGPGSPLH
TRBJ2-7 TRBV3-1 ASSQRGRDYEQY
TRBJ2-7 TRBV6-2/TRBV6-3 ASSSPFGRVLAYEQY
TRBJ2-7 TRBV2 ASSYYEQY
TRBJ2-2 TRBV29-1 SGGRRNTGELF
TRBJ2-3 TRBV15 ATSRDYTGDTQY
TRBJ1-6 TRBV5-1 ASSPHEGIGIYSTLH
TRBJ2-7 TRBV11-2 ASSLELQGPNEQY
TRBJ1-1 TRBV5-4 ASSLTANTEAF
TRBJ1-2 TRBV11-2 ASTPGGTNYGYT
TRBJ2-1 TRBV6-5 ASSYSGLQNEQF
TRBJ2-1 TRBV29-1 SVGVSLAISYNEQF
TRBJ2-5 TRBV7-9 ASTPFQETQY
TRBJ2-7 TRBV7-9 ASSSTGDEQY
TRBJ1-1 TRBV13 ASSLTETGYVSTEAF
TRBJ2-3 TRBV27 ASSFTSYFTQY
TRBJ2-1 TRBV12-3/TRBV12-4 ASSSPPGTYNEQF
TRBJ2-5 TRBV2 ASNGGTGPETQY
TRBJ1-2 TRBV28 ASSSPPSSEGYT
TRBJ2-4 TRBV28 ASSSSALDIQY
TRBJ2-7 TRBV4-1 ASSQAPPGSSSYEQY
TRBJ1-6 TRBV4-3 ASSQTVSSNSPLH
TRBJ1-5 TRBV2 ASNLDRADQPQH